A single sample is the source of the 18 T cell receptor beta chains below, sequenced in a study of cytomegalovirus exposure and HLA in healthy donors. The PCR used 60 Vbeta and 13 Jbeta primers. Clones were read by immunoSEQ multiplex PCR, and TCRdb kept only the in-frame ones, dropping some. The data show 90,000 to 150,000 clones, and the top ten clones hold 3.6%. Sequencing used PBMCs. These receptors all come from a man in his late teens or twenties in good health and CMV-seronegative.

This chain links TRBV19 with TRBJ1-4; 8 nucleotides match TRBD1. The CDR3 spans 16 residues. V lost 4 bases, J lost 8 bases, and 12 bases stayed unmatched. Germline CDR1 is LNHDA and CDR2 is SQIVND (reference sequence). CDR3: CASSTRQGLTGEKLFF. CDR3 bases: TGTGCCAGTAGTACCCGACAGGGGCTGACGGGGGAAAAACTGTTTTTT.

The rearrangement links TRBV27 to TRBJ2-5; 7 bases agree with TRBD2. V shed 2 bases and J 3 bases; nucleotides not matched to a gene: 6. Germline V gene sequence: CDR1 MNHEY, CDR2 SMNVEV (reference sequence). This CDR3 is built from 15 residues. Here the CDR3 DNA reads TGTGCCAGCAGTTTAACCGGCAGCGGGAAAGAGACCCAGTACTTC. Amino acids: CASSLTGSGKETQYF.

The chain has TRBV15 and TRBJ2-7; TRBD1 agrees at 8 bases. The V gene's germline CDR1 is LNHNV and CDR2 YYDKDF (reference sequence). CDR3 length equals 16 residues. The V gene end was trimmed by 3 bases and the J gene end by 2 bases; junction bases not matched to a gene: 9. CDR3 in amino acids: CATSRDTGTGPYEQYF. The CDR3, as DNA: TGTGCCACCAGCAGGGATACCGGGACAGGTCCCTACGAGCAGTACTTC.

The chain couples TRBV6-5 to TRBJ1-1; possibly TRBD1 for D (6 bases). Trimming stripped 0 bases from V and 7 bases from J, with 15 bases between. CDR1 MNHEY and CDR2 SVGAGI come from the germline V gene. This CDR3 is 15 amino acids long. As DNA, the CDR3 is TGTGCCAGCAGTTACTCGAGGGGCAGGGGAAGTGAAGCTTTCTTT. It translates to CASSYSRGRGSEAFF.

The chain employs TRBV6-6 and TRBJ2-1, with D possibly TRBD2 on 5 matching bases. The ends were cut back, 3 bases at V and 9 bases at J, with 15 bases in the middle. CDR1 and CDR2 from the germline V gene are MNHNY and SVGAGI (reference sequence). CDR3 length equals 14 residues. The CDR3 DNA sequence: TGTGCCAGCAGTTATCCTCCCCGAGGGCCTGAGCAGTTCTTC. Translating gives CASSYPPRGPEQFF.

This chain uses TRBV6-6 with TRBJ2-5; TRBD2 might be the D (5 bases). The end of the DNA fits TRBJ2-7 better, so the J call may be wrong. CDR3 length: 14 amino acids. The V gene's germline CDR1 is MNHNY and CDR2 SVGAGI (reference sequence). The CDR3 reads CASSMPASGYEQYF. CDR3 bases: TGTGCCAGCAGTATGCCGGCCAGCGGCTACGAGCAGTACTTC.

The V gene is TRBV5-4, the J gene TRBJ2-3; 7 nucleotides agree with TRBD2. The CDR3 runs to 15 residues. Germline CDR1 and CDR2: SGHNT and YYREEE (reference sequence). After removal of 2 bases from V and 0 bases from J, the junction contained 3 bases not matched to a gene. The CDR3 reads CASSLAGRSTDTQYF. The CDR3 DNA follows: TGTGCCAGCAGCTTAGCGGGGAGAAGCACAGATACGCAGTATTTT.

The chain carries TRBV9 and TRBJ1-1; D is ambiguous. Germline V lookup: CDR1 SGDLS, CDR2 YYNGEE. The CDR3 extends over 13 amino acids. V shed 2 bases and J shed 7 bases, with 12 bases lying between them. CDR3 region: CASSVGESGEAFF. For the CDR3, the DNA is TGTGCCAGCAGCGTCGGGGAATCTGGTGAAGCTTTCTTT.

The chain has TRBV7-9 and TRBJ2-5; D gene uncertain. The J call may not be correct, given that the DNA end is closer to TRBJ2-7. The germline V gene has CDR1 SEHNR and CDR2 FQNEAQ (reference sequence). The CDR3 is 13 amino acids. Here the CDR3 reads CASSLSASYEQYF. As DNA, the CDR3 is TGTGCCAGCAGCTTAAGCGCCTCCTACGAGCAGTACTTC.

CDR3 coding DNA: TGTGCCAGCAGCCAAGAATTCGCGGGGGGGCTCGGTGAGCAGTTCTTC. Translated, it gives CASSQEFAGGLGEQFF. The chain joins TRBV14 to TRBJ2-1; 9 bases map to TRBD2. Trimming cost V 0 bases and J 9 bases; bases outside gene matches: 9. Germline V lookup: CDR1 SGHDN, CDR2 FVKESK. The CDR3 loop spans 16 amino acids. Using reference TRBV14 and TRBJ2-1 for the parts outside the CDR3, the full variable domain is EAGVTQFPSHSVIEKGQTVTLRCDPISGHDNLYWYRRVMGKEIKFLLHFVKESKQDESGMPNNRFLAERTGGTYSTLKVQPAELEDSGVYFCASSQEFAGGLGEQFFGPGTRLTVL.

The chain employs TRBV25-1 and TRBJ2-3; TRBD2 matches 8 bases. Trimming removed 8 bases from V and 4 bases from J; junction bases left unmatched: 5. CDR1 and CDR2 (germline): MGHDK, SYGVNS. The CDR3 runs 13 residues. This CDR3 is CASASGGADTQYF. DNA of the CDR3: TGTGCCAGCGCCTCGGGGGGGGCAGATACGCAGTATTTT.

This chain connects TRBV2 to TRBJ1-2; a possible D gene is TRBD1 (6 bases). V shed 6 bases and J shed 3 bases, with 8 bases lying between them. CDR1 is SNHLY and CDR2 is FYNNEI in the germline V gene. This CDR3 contains 12 residues. The DNA for the CDR3 is TGTGCCAGCAGAAGGACAGACTATGGCTACACCTTC. Translation: CASRRTDYGYTF.

V usage is TRBV5-5 and J usage is TRBJ2-1, with D tentatively TRBD1 (5 bases). In germline, CDR1 is SGHKS, CDR2 YYEKEE (reference sequence). V lost 0 bases and J lost 1, with 8 bases in between. The CDR3 runs 15 residues. The CDR3 is CASSLAGPSYNEQFF. The CDR3 DNA reads as TGTGCCAGCAGCTTGGCAGGGCCTTCCTACAATGAGCAGTTCTTC.

J is TRBJ2-2 and V is TRBV7-3; 9 bases map to TRBD2. The V and J ends lost 3 bases and 7 bases, in that order; junction bases with no gene match: 12. Germline V CDR1 and CDR2: SGHTA, FQGTGA. The CDR3 runs 17 residues. CDR3 in DNA: TGTGCCAGCAGCTTTCTAGGCGGCGGGGGGGCTATCGGGGAGCTGTTTTTT. This translates into CASSFLGGGGAIGELFF.

This sequence joins TRBV21-1 and TRBJ2-5; the table's D call, TRBD1, has no DNA check behind it. Gene TRBJ2-7 matches the end of the DNA better, so the J call may be wrong. TRBV21-1 is recorded as a pseudogene. The CDR3 is 13 residues long. The CDR3 spells CASTPADRYEQYF. CDR3 coding DNA: TGTGCCAGCACCCCGGCGGACAGGTACGAGCAGTACTTC.

The chain recombines TRBV13 with TRBJ2-6, with D unresolved. This CDR3 region has 15 residues. Trimming took off 5 bases at V and 1 base at J, with 9 bases between the two ends. Germline V gives CDR1 PRHDT, CDR2 FYEKMQ (reference sequence). CDR3 region: CASSLELSGANVLTF. CDR3 bases: TGTGCCAGCAGCCTTGAACTTTCTGGGGCCAACGTCCTGACTTTC.

The chain couples TRBV9 to TRBJ1-5; perhaps TRBD1 as D (5 bases). This CDR3 has 16 residues. Trimming took 5 bases from V and 1 from J, leaving 16 bases between them. Germline V lookup: CDR1 SGDLS, CDR2 YYNGEE. CDR3 nucleotide sequence: TGTGCCAGCAGTCCGAGGGACGGGGGAAGCAATCAGCCCCAGCATTTT. Translating it yields CASSPRDGGSNQPQHF.

This sequence joins TRBV6-4 and TRBJ2-3, with 8 bases fitting TRBD1. V lost 5 bases to trimming and J lost 5 bases; unmatched junction nucleotides: 12. This CDR3 is 16 amino acids long. In germline, CDR1 is MRHNA, CDR2 SNTAGT. The CDR3 region is CASSSDSGGAGDTQYF. The CDR3 coding sequence is TGTGCCAGCAGTTCTGACTCAGGGGGCGCCGGAGATACGCAGTATTTT.